This TCR beta chain was found in a study of blood T cell repertoires in COVID-19. Here immunoSEQ multiplex PCR was the method, and the copy in TCRdb shows in-frame clones only, minus some. This table holds more than 90,000 clones, 70% to 90% found once. The CDR3 sequence is 17 residues long. Germline values: CDR1 KGHDR, CDR2 SFDVKD. The junction had 12 bases not matched to a gene; V was cut back by 5 bases and J by 5 bases. V and J are TRBV24-1 and TRBJ2-3; TRBD1 matches 10 bases. Sequencing was done on a sample of peripheral blood. This sequence was found in a middle-aged man with acute or convalescent COVID-19. The chain's CDR3 is CATSGPGQGRSRDTQYF. The CDR3 coding sequence is TGTGCCACCAGTGGCCCGGGACAGGGGAGGAGTAGAGATACGCAGTATTTT.